The rows below give T cell receptor beta chains drawn from one sample of a study of cytomegalovirus exposure and HLA in healthy donors. Clones were read by immunoSEQ multiplex PCR, and TCRdb kept only the in-frame ones, dropping some. The table shows just over 80,000 clones, with 60% to 85% occurring only once. The sequencing input was PBMCs. Receptors originate from a man younger than 30 in good health and CMV-seropositive. CDR3s include the opening cysteine and the closing phenylalanine or tryptophan. Each record gives: D gene, J gene, V gene, CDR3 protein, CDR3 DNA. D genes are given only for firm matches.

.	TRBJ2-7	TRBV7-8	CASSLRDSPYEQYF	TGTGCCAGCAGCCTCCGGGACTCCCCCTACGAGCAGTACTTC
TRBD1	TRBJ2-1	TRBV7-6	CASTRTGSSYNEQFF	TGTGCCAGCACCAGGACAGGGAGCTCCTACAATGAGCAGTTCTTC
TRBD2	TRBJ2-5	TRBV29-1	CSVDPGLAGGETQYF	TGCAGCGTTGATCCGGGACTAGCGGGAGGAGAGACCCAGTACTTC
.	TRBJ1-2	TRBV28	CASRSGIASNYGYTF	TGTGCCAGCCGATCCGGGATAGCAAGTAACTATGGCTACACCTTC
.	TRBJ2-7	TRBV7-8	CASSLVRSYEQYF	TGTGCCAGCAGCTTAGTGCGGAGCTACGAGCAGTACTTC
.	TRBJ1-1	TRBV19	CASPAPGKTEAFF	TGTGCCAGCCCCGCCCCGGGGAAGACTGAAGCTTTCTTT
TRBD1	TRBJ1-4	TRBV28	CASNSGQPNEKLFF	TGTGCCAGCAACTCGGGACAGCCGAATGAAAAACTGTTTTTT
.	TRBJ1-4	TRBV10-3	CAISRGNEKLFF	TGTGCCATCTCCCGGGGGAATGAAAAACTGTTTTTT
.	TRBJ1-1	TRBV6-5	CASTWDYSSNTEAFF	TGTGCCAGCACCTGGGACTACTCGAGCAACACTGAAGCTTTCTTT
.	TRBJ2-2	TRBV11-2	CASTPTLNTGELFF	TGTGCCAGCACCCCGACATTAAACACCGGGGAGCTGTTTTTT
.	TRBJ1-1	TRBV4-1	CASSQDETAGIF	TGCGCCAGCAGCCAAGATGAGACCGCGGGGATCTTT